This T cell receptor beta chain came from a study of CD8+CD57+ T cells in acquired aplastic anemia. Study-level background: Recorded DNA amounts for sorted CD4+ and CD8+ cells had an average of about 3 ug. Study-level points and caveats: Patients had approximately 30 CD8+ CDR3 sequences in common with controls (the shared set).

Deletions cut 4 bases from V and 9 bases from J, with 13 bases between. The CDR3 loop spans 14 amino acids. Germline V gene lookup returns CDR1 LNHNV and CDR2 YYDKDF (reference sequence). The study profiled TCR beta VDJ and CDR3 using genomic DNA as template. TCRdb reanalysed the reads using MiXCR and keeps one entry per CDR3 protein. The sample carries 95,000 to 150,000 distinct CDR3 sequences, roughly 55% recorded once. All sequencing subjects had displayed CD8+CD57+ cell expansion on flow cytometry. With no exception, the patients had severe acquired aplastic anemia. Concerning this clonotype itself: Antigen: not known.

The genes are TRBV15 and TRBJ2-6; perhaps TRBD1 as D (6 bases). The receptor comes from a human donor with aplastic anemia. The sample comprised sorted CD4+, CD8+, or CD8+CD57+ T cells (not recorded which) from PBMCs. The CDR3 here is CATSKIRRGNVLTF. CDR3 in DNA: TGTGCCACCAGCAAAATACGCAGGGGCAACGTCCTGACTTTC. The whole variable domain, filled in from reference TRBV15 and TRBJ2-6, reads DAMVIQNPRYQVTQFGKPVTLSCSQTLNHNVMYWYQQKSSQAPKLLFHYYDKDFNNEADTPDNFQSRRPNTSFCFLDIRSPGLGDTAMYLCATSKIRRGNVLTFGAGSRLTVL.